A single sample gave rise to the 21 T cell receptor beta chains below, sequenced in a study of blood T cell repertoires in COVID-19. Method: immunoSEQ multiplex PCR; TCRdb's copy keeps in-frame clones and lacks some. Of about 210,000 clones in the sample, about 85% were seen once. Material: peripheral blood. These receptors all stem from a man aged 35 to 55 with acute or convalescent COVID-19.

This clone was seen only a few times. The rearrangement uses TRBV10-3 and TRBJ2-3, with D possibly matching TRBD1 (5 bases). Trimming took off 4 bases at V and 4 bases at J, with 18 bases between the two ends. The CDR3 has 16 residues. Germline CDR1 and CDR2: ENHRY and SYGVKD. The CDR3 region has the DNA TGTGCCATCAGTGGCGGACAATCGCCCGGCCCAGATACGCAGTATTTT. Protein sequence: CAISGGQSPGPDTQYF.

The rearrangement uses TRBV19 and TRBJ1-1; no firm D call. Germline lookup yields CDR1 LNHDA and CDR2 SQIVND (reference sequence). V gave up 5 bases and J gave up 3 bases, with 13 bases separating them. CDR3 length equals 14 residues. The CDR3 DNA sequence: TGTGCCAGTAGTCCCTCAGTGTTTGACACTGAAGCTTTCTTT. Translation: CASSPSVFDTEAFF.

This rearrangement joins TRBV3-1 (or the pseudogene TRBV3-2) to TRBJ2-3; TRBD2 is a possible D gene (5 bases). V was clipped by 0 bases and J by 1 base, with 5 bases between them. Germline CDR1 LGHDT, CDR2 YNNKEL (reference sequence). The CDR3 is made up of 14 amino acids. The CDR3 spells CASSQERGTDTQYF. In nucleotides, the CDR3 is TGTGCCAGCAGCCAAGAGCGGGGCACAGATACGCAGTATTTT.

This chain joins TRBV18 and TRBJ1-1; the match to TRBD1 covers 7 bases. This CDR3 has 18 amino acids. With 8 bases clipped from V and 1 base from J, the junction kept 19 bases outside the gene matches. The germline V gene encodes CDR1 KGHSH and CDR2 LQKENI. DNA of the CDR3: TGTGCCAGCCCTAAGGACAAGGACAGGTGGGGGGAGAACACTGAAGCTTTCTTT. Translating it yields CASPKDKDRWGENTEAFF.

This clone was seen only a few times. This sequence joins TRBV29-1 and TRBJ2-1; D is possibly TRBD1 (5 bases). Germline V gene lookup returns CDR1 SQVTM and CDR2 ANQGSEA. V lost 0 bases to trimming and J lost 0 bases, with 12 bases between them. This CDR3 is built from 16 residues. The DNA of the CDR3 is TGCAGCGTTGAAGATCCAGGGCTCTTCTCCTACAATGAGCAGTTCTTC. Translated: CSVEDPGLFSYNEQFF.

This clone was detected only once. The CDR3 region is CASSEGQGLGEQFF. Here the CDR3 DNA reads TGTGCCAGCAGTGAAGGACAGGGTTTGGGTGAGCAGTTCTTC. The V and J genes are TRBV2 and TRBJ2-1; 7 bases line up with TRBD1. CDR1 and CDR2 from the germline V gene are SNHLY and FYNNEI. The CDR3 spans 14 residues. The trim removed 1 base at V and 9 bases at J, leaving 6 bases unmatched.

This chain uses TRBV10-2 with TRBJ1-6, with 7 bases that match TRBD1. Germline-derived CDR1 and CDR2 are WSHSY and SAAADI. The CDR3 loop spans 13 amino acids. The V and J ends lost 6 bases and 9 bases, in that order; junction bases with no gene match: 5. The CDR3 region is CASRADRRSPLHF. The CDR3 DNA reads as TGCGCCAGCAGAGCGGACAGGCGTTCACCCCTCCACTTT.

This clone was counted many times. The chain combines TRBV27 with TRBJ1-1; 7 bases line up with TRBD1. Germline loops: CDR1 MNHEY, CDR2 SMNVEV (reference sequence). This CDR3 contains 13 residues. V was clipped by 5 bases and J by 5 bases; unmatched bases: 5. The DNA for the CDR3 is TGTGCCAGCAGTACAGGGGTTGGAACTGAAGCTTTCTTT. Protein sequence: CASSTGVGTEAFF.

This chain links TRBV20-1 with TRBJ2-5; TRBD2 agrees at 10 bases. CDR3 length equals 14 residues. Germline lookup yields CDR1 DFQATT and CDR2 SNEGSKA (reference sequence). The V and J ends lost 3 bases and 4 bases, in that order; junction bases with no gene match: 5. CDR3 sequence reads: CSASVTSGTETQYF. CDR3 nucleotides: TGCAGTGCTAGTGTAACTAGCGGGACAGAGACCCAGTACTTC.

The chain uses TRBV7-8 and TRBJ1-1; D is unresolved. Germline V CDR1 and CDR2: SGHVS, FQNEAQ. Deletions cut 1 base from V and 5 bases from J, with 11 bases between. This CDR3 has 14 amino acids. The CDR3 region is CASSLDRGRTEAFF. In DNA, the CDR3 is TGTGCCAGCAGCTTAGACCGAGGGAGGACTGAAGCTTTCTTT.

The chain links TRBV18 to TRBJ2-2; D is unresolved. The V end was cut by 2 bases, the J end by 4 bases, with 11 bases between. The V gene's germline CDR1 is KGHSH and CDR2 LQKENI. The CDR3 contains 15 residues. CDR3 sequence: CASSPKAPGTGELFF. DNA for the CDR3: TGTGCCAGCTCACCAAAAGCCCCGGGCACCGGGGAGCTGTTTTTT.

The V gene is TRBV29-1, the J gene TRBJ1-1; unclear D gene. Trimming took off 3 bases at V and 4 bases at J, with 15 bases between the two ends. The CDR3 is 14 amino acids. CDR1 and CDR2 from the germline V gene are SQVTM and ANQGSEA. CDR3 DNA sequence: TGCAGCGTTGATTGGGGAAAGGAGGGCACTGAAGCTTTCTTT. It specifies CSVDWGKEGTEAFF.

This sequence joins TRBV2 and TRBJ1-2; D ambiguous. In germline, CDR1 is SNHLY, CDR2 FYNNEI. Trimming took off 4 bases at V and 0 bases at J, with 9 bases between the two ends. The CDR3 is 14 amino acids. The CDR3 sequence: CASSGGSANYGYTF. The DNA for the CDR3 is TGTGCCAGCAGTGGCGGCAGTGCTAACTATGGCTACACCTTC.

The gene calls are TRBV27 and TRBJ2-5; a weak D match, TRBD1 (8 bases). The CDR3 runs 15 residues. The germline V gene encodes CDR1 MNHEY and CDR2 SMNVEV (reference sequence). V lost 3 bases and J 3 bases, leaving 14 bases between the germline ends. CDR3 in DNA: TGTGCCAGCAGTTTCGGGGGGACAGGCAAAGAGACCCAGTACTTC. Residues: CASSFGGTGKETQYF.

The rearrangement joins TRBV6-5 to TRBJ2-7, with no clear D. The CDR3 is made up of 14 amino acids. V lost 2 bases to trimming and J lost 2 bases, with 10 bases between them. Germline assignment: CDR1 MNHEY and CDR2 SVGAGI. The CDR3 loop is CASSYDSATYEQYF. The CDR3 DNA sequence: TGTGCCAGCAGTTACGACTCGGCAACCTACGAGCAGTACTTC.

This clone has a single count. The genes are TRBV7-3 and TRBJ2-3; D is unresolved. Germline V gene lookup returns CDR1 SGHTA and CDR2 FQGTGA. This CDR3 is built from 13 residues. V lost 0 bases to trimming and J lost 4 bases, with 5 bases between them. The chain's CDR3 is CASSLTYSDTQYF. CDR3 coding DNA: TGTGCCAGCAGCTTAACGTACTCAGATACGCAGTATTTT.

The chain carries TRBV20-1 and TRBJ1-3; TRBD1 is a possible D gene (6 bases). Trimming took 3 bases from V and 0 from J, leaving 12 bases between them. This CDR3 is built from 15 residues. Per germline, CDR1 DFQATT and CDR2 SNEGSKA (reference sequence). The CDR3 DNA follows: TGCAGTGCTAGTGAACAGGGTAGCTCTGGAAACACCATATATTTT. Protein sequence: CSASEQGSSGNTIYF.

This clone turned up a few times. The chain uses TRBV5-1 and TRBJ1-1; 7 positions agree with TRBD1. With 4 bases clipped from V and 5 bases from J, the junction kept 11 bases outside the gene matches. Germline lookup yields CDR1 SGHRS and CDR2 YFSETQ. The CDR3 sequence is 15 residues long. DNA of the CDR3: TGCGCCAGCAGCCCGCTCGTACAGGGGAAGACTGAAGCTTTCTTT. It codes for CASSPLVQGKTEAFF.

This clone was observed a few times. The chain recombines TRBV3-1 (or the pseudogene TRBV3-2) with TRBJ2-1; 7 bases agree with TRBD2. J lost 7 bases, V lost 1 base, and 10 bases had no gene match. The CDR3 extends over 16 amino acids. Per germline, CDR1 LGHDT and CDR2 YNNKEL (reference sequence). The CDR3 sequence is CASSQAGLADRNEQFF. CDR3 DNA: TGTGCCAGCAGCCAAGCTGGCCTAGCGGACCGGAATGAGCAGTTCTTC.

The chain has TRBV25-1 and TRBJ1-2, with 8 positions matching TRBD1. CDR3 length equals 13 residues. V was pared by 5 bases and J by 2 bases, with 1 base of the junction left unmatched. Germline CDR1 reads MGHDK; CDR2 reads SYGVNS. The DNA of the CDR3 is TGTGCCAGCAGTAGACAGGGGAACTATGGCTACACCTTC. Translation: CASSRQGNYGYTF.

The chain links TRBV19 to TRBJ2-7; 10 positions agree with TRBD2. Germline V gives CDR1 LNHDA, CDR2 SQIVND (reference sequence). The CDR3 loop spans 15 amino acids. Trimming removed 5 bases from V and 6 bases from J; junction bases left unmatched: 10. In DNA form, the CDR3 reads TGTGCCAGTAGTGAAGCGGGAGGGCCTTATCTCGAGCAGTACTTC. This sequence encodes CASSEAGGPYLEQYF. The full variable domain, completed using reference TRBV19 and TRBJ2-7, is DGGITQSPKYLFRKEGQNVTLSCEQNLNHDAMYWYRQDPGQGLRLIYYSQIVNDFQKGDIAEGYSVSREKKESFPLTVTSAQKNPTAFYLCASSEAGGPYLEQYFGPGTRLTVT.